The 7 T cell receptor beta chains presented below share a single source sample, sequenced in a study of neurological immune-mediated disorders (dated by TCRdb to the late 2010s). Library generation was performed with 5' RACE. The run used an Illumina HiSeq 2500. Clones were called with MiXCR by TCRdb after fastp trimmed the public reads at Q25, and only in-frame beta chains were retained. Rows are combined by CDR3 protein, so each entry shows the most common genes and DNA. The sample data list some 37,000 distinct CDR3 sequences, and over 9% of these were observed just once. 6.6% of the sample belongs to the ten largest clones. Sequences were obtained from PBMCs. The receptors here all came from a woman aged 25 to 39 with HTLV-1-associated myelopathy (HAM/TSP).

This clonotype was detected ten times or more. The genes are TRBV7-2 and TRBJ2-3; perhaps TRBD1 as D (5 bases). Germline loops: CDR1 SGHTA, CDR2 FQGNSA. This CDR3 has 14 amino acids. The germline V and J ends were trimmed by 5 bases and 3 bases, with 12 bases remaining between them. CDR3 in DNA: TGTGCCAGCAGCCCCCAGGGCCCAACAGATACGCAGTATTTT. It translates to CASSPQGPTDTQYF.

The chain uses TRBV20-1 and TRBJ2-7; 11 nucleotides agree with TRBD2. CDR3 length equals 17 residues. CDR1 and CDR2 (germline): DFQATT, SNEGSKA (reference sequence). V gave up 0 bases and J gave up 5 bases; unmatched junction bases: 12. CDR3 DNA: TGCAGTGCTAGAGATCGGCTAGCGGGGGGACGTCCGAACGAGCAGTACTTC. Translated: CSARDRLAGGRPNEQYF.

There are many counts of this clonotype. The CDR3 nucleotides are TGTGCCAGCAGCTTGTTTTCTAGCGGGGGGGCTGAGACCCAGTACTTC. Protein product: CASSLFSSGGAETQYF. This sequence joins TRBV5-6 and TRBJ2-5; 12 nucleotides match TRBD2. CDR1 and CDR2 from the germline V gene are SGHDT and YYEEEE. The V and J ends lost 1 base and 5 bases, in that order; junction bases with no gene match: 6. The CDR3 has 16 residues. The whole variable domain, remainder taken from reference TRBV5-6 and TRBJ2-5, is DAGVTQSPTHLIKTRGQQVTLRCSPKSGHDTVSWYQQALGQGPQFIFQYYEEEERQRGNFPDRFSGHQFPNYSSELNVNALLLGDSALYLCASSLFSSGGAETQYFGPGTRLLVL.

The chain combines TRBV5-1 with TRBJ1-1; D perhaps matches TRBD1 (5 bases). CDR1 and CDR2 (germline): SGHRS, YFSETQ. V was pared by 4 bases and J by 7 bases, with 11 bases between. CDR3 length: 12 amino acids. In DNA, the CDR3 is TGCGCCAGCAGCGGACAAGGGGATGAAGCTTTCTTT. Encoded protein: CASSGQGDEAFF.

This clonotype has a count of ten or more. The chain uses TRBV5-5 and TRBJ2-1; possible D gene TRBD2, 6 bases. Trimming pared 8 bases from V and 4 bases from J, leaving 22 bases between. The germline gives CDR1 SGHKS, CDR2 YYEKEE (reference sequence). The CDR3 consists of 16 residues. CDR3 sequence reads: CASRLFRAGYYNEQFF. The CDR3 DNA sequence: TGTGCCAGTCGGTTGTTCCGTGCGGGATATTACAATGAGCAGTTCTTC.

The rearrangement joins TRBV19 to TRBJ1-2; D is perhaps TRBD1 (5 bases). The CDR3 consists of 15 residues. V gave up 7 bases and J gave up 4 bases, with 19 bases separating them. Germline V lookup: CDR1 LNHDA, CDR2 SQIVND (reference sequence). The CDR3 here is CASTDSPGGPYGYTF. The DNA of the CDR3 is TGTGCCAGTACAGACAGCCCTGGAGGACCCTATGGCTACACCTTC.

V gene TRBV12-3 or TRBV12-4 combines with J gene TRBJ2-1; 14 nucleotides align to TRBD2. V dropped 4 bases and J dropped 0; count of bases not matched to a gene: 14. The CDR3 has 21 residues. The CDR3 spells CASSSTDGLAGGDNSYNEQFF. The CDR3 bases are TGTGCCAGCAGTTCGACTGACGGACTAGCGGGGGGCGATAACTCCTACAATGAGCAGTTCTTC.